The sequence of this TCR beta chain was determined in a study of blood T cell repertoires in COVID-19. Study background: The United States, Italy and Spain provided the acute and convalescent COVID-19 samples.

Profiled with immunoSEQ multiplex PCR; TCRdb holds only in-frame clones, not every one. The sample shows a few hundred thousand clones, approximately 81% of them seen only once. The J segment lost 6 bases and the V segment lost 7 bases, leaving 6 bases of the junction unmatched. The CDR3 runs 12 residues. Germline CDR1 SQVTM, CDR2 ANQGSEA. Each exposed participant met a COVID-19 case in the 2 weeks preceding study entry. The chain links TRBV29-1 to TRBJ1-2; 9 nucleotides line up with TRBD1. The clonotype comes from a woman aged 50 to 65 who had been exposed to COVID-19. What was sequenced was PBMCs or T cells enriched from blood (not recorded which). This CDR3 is CSAPGQGNGYTF. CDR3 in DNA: TGCAGCGCCCCGGGACAGGGAAATGGCTACACCTTC.